This T cell receptor beta chain was sequenced in a study of cytomegalovirus exposure and HLA in healthy donors (TCRdb year 2017). For context, the study as a whole: In an earlier analysis of approximately 500 of the donors, 250 to 350 Gb of sequence data and approximately 120 million unique TCR beta sequences from 180 million or so T cells were reported. Around 330 gigabases of sequencing data and roughly 81 million unique TCR sequences made up an early release that covered several hundred HLA-typed donors. The genetic ancestry cluster associated with self-reported Caucasian donors included 70% to 85% of the 350 to 500 genotyped donors. The study aimed to test whether signatures of past pathogen exposure could be identified by cataloging public T cell receptors. The study profiled the T cell repertoires of hundreds of subjects by immunosequencing and related them to cytomegalovirus serostatus. Along with the approximately 650-subject first cohort, a separate validation cohort of 120 different subjects was used. High-throughput TCR immunosequencing, statistical association of individual TCRs with disease status, and machine learning were combined to predict cytomegalovirus infection status. In a later analysis, previously published TCR beta repertoires from 600 to 850 donors were re-analyzed and high-resolution HLA genotyping was added so that TCR occurrence patterns could be studied. Rather than drawing on any new phenotypic data, the later analysis identified candidate immune exposures from TCR beta sequences and the way those sequences occurred across donors. An earlier analysis of several hundred of the donors applied high-throughput TCR beta sequencing to assess whether each TCR beta V gene segment acted as functional or pseudogenic. Donor age, sex, ethnicity and CMV serostatus were compiled together with the repertoire data. A later genetic analysis took genome-wide SNP genotypes for about 65% of the 666 donors and used that subset as a discovery cohort. Every repertoire in the discovery cohort had been generated on one and the same sequencing platform. HLA typing included class I and class II loci at four-digit resolution. The number of typed donors differed by locus: about 620-640 for A, B, C, DRB1 and DQB1; roughly 510 for DQA1; around 580 for DPA1; and about 450 for DPB1. Five DR-DQ haplotypes were handled as single units for association and clustering, since linkage in the cohort was strong. On average, around 230,000 unique TCR beta nucleotide sequences were sequenced per donor among 398 genotyped donors of the cohort, with roughly 18% of those sequences being non-productive.

A note on this clone: The clone's antigen remains unknown.

In total, just over 650 healthy bone marrow donors made up the cohort. At the time of sampling, every cohort member was nominally healthy, though immune exposures that went unrecorded were likely present. The donor was CMV seronegative and was included in the group of several hundred seronegative cohort members. A peripheral blood sample was provided by each donor, and peripheral blood mononuclear cells were used for TCR beta sequencing. Genomic DNA extraction from the blood cell samples was performed with the Qiagen DNeasy Blood Extraction Kit. Broader findings and caveats from the paper: Immune exposure information for the cohort was limited to CMV serostatus. According to a later analysis, most CMV-associated TCR beta chains appeared to be HLA-restricted, and the HLA associations seemed to be driven largely by CMV exposure. In this cohort, only TCR beta chains were sequenced, and detectable features were limited by the absence of alpha or paired-chain data. When HLA alleles, especially DR and DQ, strongly co-occurred, TCR associations were difficult to assign to individual alleles. According to a later genetic analysis, donors in an Asian-associated ancestry cluster had fewer N-insertions in productive TCRs than the approximately 630-donor mean. While some public TCRs were present in many individuals, most TCR sequences turned up only very rarely across donors. Some IMGT-functional V segments, including TRBV6-2 and TRBV6-3, could not be told apart with the 87-base-pair reads, so those segments were excluded. Linkage disequilibrium might explain the correlated functional status among segregating V segments, but an unknown experimental factor could not be excluded. In a later analysis, TCR association rates were found to vary across HLA loci, with the most associated TCRs seen for DRB1 alleles and the fewest for HLA-C alleles. Several of the top co-occurrence clusters appeared to be linked to parvovirus B19, influenza, CMV and Epstein-Barr virus, according to a later analysis. At a false discovery rate of 0.05, a later analysis linked approximately 18,000 TCR beta sequences to specific HLA alleles. In an earlier analysis of 450 to 750 of the donors, most TCR beta V segments appeared in productive rearrangements about 90% or about 30% of the time, broadly matching IMGT annotations. About 17 rarely observed V segments, including chromosome 9 orphons, were excluded from the earlier analysis of some 590 of the donors because counts were too low. A further reported finding was that TCR beta sequences accurately predicted the HLA-A and HLA-B alleles for most subjects in the first cohort. The authors suggested that the approach could potentially be generalized to other disease states and immunological phenotypes. In a later analysis, HLA-associated TCR beta chains were found to be more clonally expanded and to have lower generation probabilities than equally common non-associated chains. Presence/absence analyses assumed roughly uniform sequencing depth across donors, an assumption that may not hold. In vitro tests confirmed that three of the cytomegalovirus-associated TCR beta chains recognize cytomegalovirus antigens. A cluster of highly shared sequence variants was judged likely to represent a technical artifact of the sequencing pipeline. The study gave a list of more than 150 TCR beta chains associated with cytomegalovirus. The classifier was reported to diagnose cytomegalovirus status with high specificity and sensitivity in both the original and validation cohorts. Because HLA typing was missing for some donors at each locus, association tests included only the typed subset. An association between a missense DCLRE1C variant and V-gene and J-gene trimming of TCR beta chains was found in a later genetic analysis and replicated in an independent cohort.

The junction shows trimming of 2 bases on V and 0 bases on J, and the gene matches do not reach 8 bases of it. The CDR3 goes from the cysteine to the phenylalanine over 17 residues. The only DNA kept is the CDR3, 51 bases in frame from the first base. CDR1 and CDR2 were assigned from the germline V gene as LGHNA and YNFKEQ. Library prep was done by the immunoSEQ multiplex PCR assay. A mixture of 60 forward primers for TCR Vbeta segments and 13 reverse primers for TCR Jbeta segments was used in the multiplex PCR. The CDR3 region of rearranged TCR beta genes was amplified from genomic DNA by a multiplex PCR assay. Amplified TCR beta libraries were sequenced as 87-base-pair reads on the Illumina HiSeq System. As for how the authors treated the data: Across the roughly 640 repertoires, a later analysis counted some 80 million unique TCR beta chains, roughly 11 million of which were shared by at least two donors. To remove PCR and sequencing errors, raw reads were error-corrected and collapsed into unique sequences using a nearest-neighbor algorithm that merged closely related sequences. V, D and J gene segments were assigned by aligning CDR3 sequences to IMGT reference sequences. Each retained sequence needed at least a six-nucleotide match to both a V gene segment and a J gene segment. Rearrangements were called productive when the CDR3 lacked stop codons and stayed in frame with V and J; all others were non-productive. Following IMGT convention, CDR3 was defined as the stretch from the second conserved V-encoded cysteine up to the conserved J-encoded phenylalanine. Sequences without an unambiguous match to a single V gene segment were excluded from the earlier analysis of over 500 of the donors. An earlier analysis of some 500 of the donors classified V segments as functional when productive rearrangements were above 56.7% and as segregating when the standard deviation between donors was above 5%. A statistical classification framework was built to diagnose cytomegalovirus status from the catalog of TCR beta chain sequences. V and J gene assignment, in a later analysis, came from comparing TCR nucleotide sequences with IMGT/GENE-DB human TR gene sequences. The TCRdist pipeline was used in a later analysis to assign CDR3 sequences and most-parsimonious VDJ recombination scenarios. In a later analysis, every TCR beta chain was defined by the combination of its CDR3 amino acid sequence and its V-gene family, and reads without a unique V-gene family were dropped. As a way to deal with suspected cross-contamination and a sequencing artifact, a later analysis dropped over 550 nucleotide sequences that were highly shared and had low generation probability. A later analysis calculated a clonal expansion index for each public chain from normalized within-repertoire ranks of inferred template counts. Generation probabilities in a later analysis came from a VDJ recombination model fitted to out-of-frame rearrangements, and those results were checked against IGoR. Hypergeometric tests were used in a later analysis to score TCR-TCR, TCR-HLA and TCR-CMV co-occurrence, with a repertoire-size bias correction applied to the TCR pairs. False discovery rates were estimated in a later analysis by permuting HLA or CMV assignments 20 times. In a later analysis, co-occurring TCRs were grouped using DBSCAN, with TCRdist sequence similarity added in when clustering inside HLA-allele-positive subsets. Repertoires with fewer than 30,000 or more than 120,000 public chains were left out of co-occurrence clustering, as were about 5 repertoires with anomalous nucleotide sharing. In its TCRdb copy, this immuneACCESS table keeps in-frame sequences only and misses some clones. Where compared with another copy, unresolved V genes explain less than half of these, and the others have no known cause. Clone size and V and J calls were adopted from that table, with D and trimming inferred from the DNA. The table held for this sample gives some 150,000 clones. The ten top clones hold roughly 2.6% of the sample.

This TCR derives from a man in his forties in good health and CMV-seronegative. Sequencing was performed on PBMCs. The sequence links TRBV4-2 to TRBJ2-3, and TRBD2 matches 7 of the central bases. The DNA is as follows: TGTGCCAGCAGCCAATTGGGACTATCATTTAGCACAGATACGCAGTATTTT. It is translated as CASSQLGLSFSTDTQYF.